The rows below give T cell receptor beta chains drawn from one sample of a study of cytomegalovirus exposure and HLA in healthy donors. Assay: immunoSEQ multiplex PCR; the TCRdb copy retains only in-frame clones and omits some. This table has about 240,000 clones, 86% appearing once. Specimen: PBMCs. Receptors were obtained from a woman under 40 in good health and CMV-seropositive. CDR3s include the opening cysteine and the closing phenylalanine or tryptophan. D genes are given only for firm matches. Size is stated for part of the rows, as once, few or many counts, or as a class when the clone is expanded.

v_gene	d_gene	j_gene	abundance	CDR3nt	CDR3aa
TRBV18	TRBD2	TRBJ2-4	few	TGTGCCAGCTCACCCGGCCCGGGACTAGCGGGAGGGCCAGGTCGGTACTTC	CASSPGPGLAGGPGRYF
TRBV6-5	.	TRBJ1-1	.	TGTGCCAGCAGTAACCAACAGGGCACTGAAGCTTTCTTT	CASSNQQGTEAFF
TRBV27	.	TRBJ2-3	.	TGTGCCAGCAGGGGGACACTAAGCACAGATACGCAGTATTTT	CASRGTLSTDTQYF
TRBV27	.	TRBJ1-1	.	TGTGCCAGCAGTCCCGAGGGGAACACTGAAGCTTTCTTT	CASSPEGNTEAFF
TRBV2	TRBD2	TRBJ2-7	.	TGTGCCAGCAGTGAAAGCGGGAGTTCCGAGCAGTACTTC	CASSESGSSEQYF
TRBV7-7	.	TRBJ2-1	.	TGTGCTAGCAGCTTGGACTCGCTGGCCTACAATGAGCAGTTCTTC	CASSLDSLAYNEQFF
TRBV19	.	TRBJ1-5	.	TGTGCCAGTAGGGCGGTGGATCAGCCCCAGCATTTT	CASRAVDQPQHF
TRBV29-1	.	TRBJ2-3	.	TGCAGCGGCTACCGAGATACGCAGTATTTT	CSGYRDTQYF
TRBV14	TRBD2	TRBJ2-1	.	TGTGCCAGCAGCCTAGGACTAGCGGACTACAATGAGCAGTTCTTC	CASSLGLADYNEQFF
TRBV28	TRBD2	TRBJ2-7	.	TGTGCCAGCAGCCGGGGGGGCTTCTACGAGCAGTACTTC	CASSRGGFYEQYF
TRBV10-1	TRBD2	TRBJ2-1	.	TGCGCCAGCAGTGAGGGGACTAGCGGGAGGGAAACCTACAATGAGCAGTTCTTC	CASSEGTSGRETYNEQFF